These 25 T cell receptor beta chains originate from one sample sequenced in a study of OX40 agonist ivuxolimab in advanced cancers. Libraries were prepared by immunoSEQ multiplex PCR; TCRdb keeps only in-frame clonotypes and omits some of them. The table shows tens of thousands of clones, with roughly 91% occurring only once. The sample here was CD4+ or CD8+ T cells sorted from blood, taken in a trial of the OX40 agonist ivuxolimab. The origin of the receptors is an adult with an advanced solid tumor such as melanoma, head and neck, liver or kidney cancer.

The CDR3 here is CASSFMNTEAFF. Here the CDR3 DNA reads TGTGCCAGCAGTTTCATGAACACTGAAGCTTTCTTT. This chain links TRBV28 with TRBJ1-1, with unresolved D. The CDR3 length is 12 residues. V was trimmed by 3 bases and J by 0 bases, leaving 2 bases between them. Germline V gene lookup returns CDR1 MDHEN and CDR2 SYDVKM.

This sequence joins TRBV7-8 and TRBJ2-7; 10 bases agree with TRBD1. Per germline, CDR1 SGHVS and CDR2 FQNEAQ. The CDR3 consists of 14 residues. Trimming cost V 5 bases and J 6 bases; bases outside gene matches: 7. The CDR3 DNA sequence: TGTGCCAGCAGCAGAACCGGGACAGGGGTCGAGCAGTACTTC. This codes for CASSRTGTGVEQYF.

This clone was seen only a few times. This chain uses TRBV11-1 with TRBJ2-2; D ambiguous. Germline-derived CDR1 and CDR2 are SGHAT and FQDESV (reference sequence). Between the trimmed V and J ends, which lost 5 bases and 11 bases, there was a span of 15 bases. This CDR3 is 13 amino acids long. CDR3 nucleotide sequence: TGTGCCAGCAGCCGTAGTCCTGGACCCGAGCTGTTTTTT. It is translated as CASSRSPGPELFF.

The chain has TRBV4-1 and TRBJ1-1; D uncertain. The CDR3 covers 16 residues. The germline CDR1 and CDR2 sequences are MGHRA and YSYEKL. V lost 0 bases to trimming and J lost 0 bases, with 11 bases between them. DNA of the CDR3: TGCGCCAGCAGCCAAGATATCCAGCGCGTGAACACTGAAGCTTTCTTT. Translation: CASSQDIQRVNTEAFF.

J is TRBJ2-2 and V is TRBV19, with no clear D. Germline CDR1 is LNHDA and CDR2 is SQIVND (reference sequence). The length of the CDR3 is 14 residues. The V end lost 6 bases, the J end lost 2 bases, and 10 bases lay between the germline ends. The CDR3 DNA follows: TGTGCCAGTAGCCGCACGGGTAACACCGGGGAGCTGTTTTTT. This gives the protein CASSRTGNTGELFF.

This clone was observed once. This sample also contains other DNA sequences that code for the same CDR3. The chain employs TRBV7-2 and TRBJ2-7; TRBD2 matches 11 bases. The CDR3 length is 15 residues. V lost 5 bases and J lost 2; bases outside the gene matches: 5. Germline assignment: CDR1 SGHTA and CDR2 FQGNSA. CDR3 loop: CASSPRLAGPYEQYF. The CDR3 coding sequence is TGTGCCAGCAGCCCAAGACTAGCGGGACCCTACGAGCAGTACTTC.

The chain links TRBV4-3 to TRBJ2-7; maybe TRBD2 (5 bases). CDR1 is LGHNA and CDR2 is YSLEER in the germline V gene. The CDR3 sequence is 13 residues long. The ends were cut back, 6 bases at V and 5 bases at J, with 14 bases in the middle. The DNA of the CDR3 is TGCGCCAGCAGGAGAGGGAAGGTCCACGAGCAGTACTTC. This codes for CASRRGKVHEQYF.

The CDR3 bases are TGTGCCAGCAGCTTAAGACTAGCGGGGAGCACCGGGGAGCTGTTTTTT. Translating gives CASSLRLAGSTGELFF. The V and J genes are TRBV7-3 and TRBJ2-2; 11 nucleotides line up with TRBD2. The CDR3 has 16 amino acids. In germline, CDR1 is SGHTA, CDR2 FQGTGA. Trimming took 1 base from V and 4 from J; bases not matched to a gene: 2.

V gene TRBV5-1 combines with J gene TRBJ2-3; the match to TRBD2 covers 12 bases. The trim removed 4 bases at V and 3 bases at J, leaving 9 bases unmatched. Germline V gene data show CDR1 as SGHRS and CDR2 as YFSETQ. This CDR3 is built from 17 residues. CDR3 sequence: CASSQRWTSGTTDTQYF. In DNA form, the CDR3 reads TGCGCCAGCAGCCAAAGATGGACTAGCGGGACTACAGATACGCAGTATTTT.

J is TRBJ2-5 and V is TRBV5-1; D remains ambiguous. Germline loops: CDR1 SGHRS, CDR2 YFSETQ. Deletions cut 4 bases from V and 3 bases from J, with 4 bases between. This CDR3 is 11 amino acids long. The DNA of the CDR3 is TGCGCCAGCAGCGCCGAAGAGACCCAGTACTTC. The encoded protein is CASSAEETQYF.

V is TRBV7-9 and J is TRBJ2-7, with D possibly matching TRBD2 (6 bases). This CDR3 has 15 residues. The germline V gene has CDR1 SEHNR and CDR2 FQNEAQ (reference sequence). The V and J ends lost 3 bases and 2 bases respectively, with 14 bases between them. CDR3 loop: CASSFWGLGTYEQYF. The CDR3, as DNA: TGTGCCAGCAGCTTCTGGGGACTGGGGACCTACGAGCAGTACTTC.

The CDR3 DNA is TGTGCCAGCTCATTGGGACTAGCTGACGAAGAGACCCAGTACTTC. The encoded protein is CASSLGLADEETQYF. This chain connects TRBV18 to TRBJ2-5, with 9 bases identical to TRBD2. V was pared by 5 bases and J by 3 bases, with 7 bases of the junction left unmatched. The CDR3 runs to 15 residues. CDR1 and CDR2 (germline): KGHSH, LQKENI.

The V and J genes are TRBV28 and TRBJ2-2; 7 bases map to TRBD2. The germline gives CDR1 MDHEN, CDR2 SYDVKM. The CDR3 spans 13 residues. CDR3 loop: CATMRGGTGELFF. CDR3 nucleotide sequence: TGTGCTACTATGAGGGGAGGGACCGGGGAGCTGTTTTTT.

V gene TRBV30 combines with J gene TRBJ2-7; tentatively, D is TRBD1 or TRBD2 (5 bases each). The germline V gene has CDR1 GTSNPN and CDR2 SVGIG (reference sequence). The CDR3 covers 14 residues. Trimming removed 3 bases at V and 0 bases at J, with 12 bases between. CDR3 loop: CAWRREGISYEQYF. The CDR3 nucleotides read TGTGCCTGGAGGCGAGAGGGGATCTCCTACGAGCAGTACTTC. Together with reference TRBV30 and TRBJ2-7, the CDR3 gives the full variable domain: SQTIHQWPATLVQPVGSPLSLECTVEGTSNPNLYWYRQAAGRGLQLLFYSVGIGQISSEVPQNLSASRPQDRQFILSSKKLLLSDSGFYLCAWRREGISYEQYFGPGTRLTVT.

This rearrangement joins TRBV5-1 to TRBJ1-4; D is undetermined. Germline assignment: CDR1 SGHRS and CDR2 YFSETQ. Trimming pared 0 bases from V and 8 bases from J, leaving 17 bases between. This CDR3 region has 16 residues. The CDR3 DNA sequence: TGCGCCAGCAGCTTGGAGGGAGGGTTGGGTTTCGAAAAACTGTTTTTT. This sequence encodes CASSLEGGLGFEKLFF. Using reference TRBV5-1 and TRBJ1-4 for the parts outside the CDR3, the full variable domain is KAGVTQTPRYLIKTRGQQVTLSCSPISGHRSVSWYQQTPGQGLQFLFEYFSETQRNKGNFPGRFSGRQFSNSRSEMNVSTLELGDSALYLCASSLEGGLGFEKLFFGSGTQLSVL.

The chain links TRBV2 to TRBJ2-1; 11 nucleotides match TRBD1. The V gene's germline CDR1 is SNHLY and CDR2 FYNNEI. Trimming took 10 bases from V and 6 from J; bases not matched to a gene: 2. The CDR3 totals 12 residues. The CDR3 spells CATGTGGNEQFF. The CDR3, as DNA: TGTGCCACTGGGACAGGGGGCAATGAGCAGTTCTTC.

V usage is TRBV30 and J usage is TRBJ2-7; the D is unclear. This CDR3 is 14 amino acids long. Trimming stripped 0 bases from V and 0 bases from J, with 9 bases between. The germline CDR1 and CDR2 sequences are GTSNPN and SVGIG (reference sequence). CDR3 sequence: CAWSVFLRSYEQYF. CDR3 bases: TGTGCCTGGAGTGTATTCCTGCGCTCCTACGAGCAGTACTTC.

CDR3 nucleotides: TGTGCCAGCAGCTTAGGGTTTACGGCGAGCTCCTACGAGCAGTACTTC. It specifies CASSLGFTASSYEQYF. The chain has TRBV7-9 and TRBJ2-7; D ambiguous. The CDR3 contains 16 residues. CDR1 and CDR2 (germline): SEHNR, FQNEAQ (reference sequence). V was cut by 1 base and J by 0 bases, with 13 bases left in between.

The chain uses TRBV2 and TRBJ1-2, with a possible D match to TRBD1 (6 bases). CDR1 is SNHLY, CDR2 FYNNEI, per germline. Trimming cost V 2 bases and J 0 bases, with 7 bases left between them. The CDR3 runs 14 residues. CDR3 amino acids: CASSEYRANYGYTF. Written as DNA, the CDR3 is TGTGCCAGCAGTGAATACAGGGCTAACTATGGCTACACCTTC. Full variable domain (outside the CDR3, taken from reference TRBV2 and TRBJ1-2): EPEVTQTPSHQVTQMGQEVILRCVPISNHLYFYWYRQILGQKVEFLVSFYNNEISEKSEIFDDQFSVERPDGSNFTLKIRSTKLEDSAMYFCASSEYRANYGYTFGSGTRLTVV.

This sequence joins TRBV10-3 and TRBJ1-3, with a tentative D call TRBD1 (5 bases). Trimming pared 4 bases from V and 4 bases from J, leaving 20 bases between. Per the germline V gene, CDR1 is ENHRY and CDR2 is SYGVKD. CDR3 length: 17 residues. In DNA form, the CDR3 reads TGTGCCATCAGTGTGGGGGATCGGGCCTCAGCGGGAAACACCATATATTTT. Its translation is CAISVGDRASAGNTIYF.

In its sample, this clone was seen a few times. The chain couples TRBV19 to TRBJ1-5, with 9 bases fitting TRBD1. Per germline, CDR1 LNHDA and CDR2 SQIVND (reference sequence). The CDR3 is made up of 15 amino acids. The V gene end was trimmed by 7 bases and the J gene end by 4 bases; junction bases not matched to a gene: 8. This chain's CDR3 is CASTPGTGTNQPQHF. The CDR3 coding sequence is TGTGCCAGTACCCCCGGGACAGGGACGAATCAGCCCCAGCATTTT.

The J gene is TRBJ2-5, the V gene TRBV5-5, with 7 bases matching TRBD1. V shed 0 bases and J 4 bases; nucleotides not matched to a gene: 6. The CDR3 covers 15 residues. Germline assignment: CDR1 SGHKS and CDR2 YYEKEE (reference sequence). The CDR3 is CASSLVGTAGETQYF. In DNA form, the CDR3 reads TGTGCCAGCAGCTTGGTAGGGACAGCAGGAGAGACCCAGTACTTC.

Only one count was recorded for this clone. This rearrangement joins TRBV5-1 to TRBJ2-7; TRBD2 might be the D (6 bases). The CDR3 runs 16 residues. From germline, CDR1 is SGHRS and CDR2 YFSETQ. The V end lost 4 bases, the J end lost 0 bases, and 17 bases lay between the germline ends. The DNA of the CDR3 is TGCGCCAGCAGCCCCGATGGGACTTCTTACTCCTACGAGCAGTACTTC. Translated, it gives CASSPDGTSYSYEQYF.

The rearrangement links TRBV4-2 to TRBJ2-3; D might be TRBD1 (5 bases). Trimming pared 0 bases from V and 6 bases from J, leaving 10 bases between. This CDR3 spans 14 amino acids. Germline CDR1 and CDR2: LGHNA and YNFKEQ. The CDR3 DNA reads as TGTGCCAGCAGCCAAGATCTTAAGGGGGATACGCAGTATTTT. Residues: CASSQDLKGDTQYF.

V is TRBV28 and J is TRBJ2-3; 12 nucleotides line up with TRBD2. Germline V gene data show CDR1 as MDHEN and CDR2 as SYDVKM. The CDR3 runs 14 residues. V trimming: 7 bases; J trimming: 5 bases; junction bases outside the gene matches: 4. The CDR3 DNA is TGTGCCAGCACAGGACTAGCGGGAATAGATACGCAGTATTTT. This codes for CASTGLAGIDTQYF. Drawing the rest from reference TRBV28 and TRBJ2-3, the complete variable domain is DVKVTQSSRYLVKRTGEKVFLECVQDMDHENMFWYRQDPGLGLRLIYFSYDVKMKEKGDIPEGYSVSREKKERFSLILESASTNQTSMYLCASTGLAGIDTQYFGPGTRLTVL.